Listed here is a single T cell receptor beta chain. Its antigen is currently unknown. Target depth was 1 in 200,000 to 1 in 1 million T cells, about 10x per clonotype. Generated by immunoSEQ multiplex PCR, the TCRdb table keeps only in-frame clones and is missing some. Seen here are some 300,000 clones, around four fifths observed once, and the top ten hold about 6.3%. The sample originates from a study of cytotoxic CD8 clonotypes in ibrutinib-treated CLL. Study outcomes and limitations: Sampling time points were not equivalent between sustained-remission and progressing patients. Baseline clonality exceeded age-matched healthy donors and tracked circulating CD8+ T-cell counts.

Unmatched junction bases numbered 6, after V lost 0 bases and J lost 1 base. Germline V gene lookup returns CDR1 SGHVS and CDR2 FQNEAQ. The CDR3 has 17 residues. Specimen: PBMCs, collected before ibrutinib treatment. The TCR comes from a human donor with chronic lymphocytic leukemia. The chain links TRBV7-8 to TRBJ1-5; 7 bases are a match to TRBD1. The CDR3 loop is CASSLAPRQGSNQPQHF. CDR3 bases: TGTGCCAGCAGCTTAGCGCCCCGACAGGGAAGCAATCAGCCCCAGCATTTT. Full variable domain (outside the CDR3, taken from reference TRBV7-8 and TRBJ1-5): GAGVSQSPRYKVAKRGQDVALRCDPISGHVSLFWYQQALGQGPEFLTYFQNEAQLDKSGLPSDRFFAERPEGSVSTLKIQRTQQEDSAVYLCASSLAPRQGSNQPQHFGDGTRLSIL.